This T cell receptor beta chain was profiled in a study of cytomegalovirus exposure and HLA in healthy donors. Study-wide results and caveats: The dataset shows that most TCR sequences were rare, while some public TCRs occurred in many donors. According to the study, 160 or so TCR beta chains were cytomegalovirus-associated.

In germline, CDR1 is SNHLY, CDR2 FYNNEI. V was pared by 6 bases and J by 0 bases, with 8 bases between. CDR3 length: 13 amino acids. TCRdb keeps only in-frame clones here, not all; method: immunoSEQ multiplex PCR. The sample consists of approximately 60,000 clones, around nine tenths of them appearing once. The donors were in the roughly 130-subject validation cohort, distinct from the approximately 700-subject first cohort. This clone was found a few times. Its antigen is unidentified. The receptor was isolated from a man aged 18 to 30 in good health and CMV-seronegative. The chain couples TRBV2 to TRBJ1-1; D is undetermined. The sequencing sample was made of PBMCs. The CDR3 DNA is TGTGCCAGCAGCTACCCTATGAACACTGAAGCTTTCTTT. Encoded protein: CASSYPMNTEAFF.